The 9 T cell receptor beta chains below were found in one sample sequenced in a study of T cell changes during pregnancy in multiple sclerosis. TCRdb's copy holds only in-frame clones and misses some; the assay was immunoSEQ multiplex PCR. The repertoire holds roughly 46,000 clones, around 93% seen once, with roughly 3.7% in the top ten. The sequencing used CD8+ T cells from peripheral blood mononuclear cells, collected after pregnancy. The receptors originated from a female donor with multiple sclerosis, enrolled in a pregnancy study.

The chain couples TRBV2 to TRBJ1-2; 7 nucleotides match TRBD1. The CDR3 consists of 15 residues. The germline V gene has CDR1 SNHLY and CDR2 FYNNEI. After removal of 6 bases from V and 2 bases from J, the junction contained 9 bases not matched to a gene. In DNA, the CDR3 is TGTGCCAGCAGGGAGGGGACAGCCCTCAACTATGGCTACACCTTC. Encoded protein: CASREGTALNYGYTF. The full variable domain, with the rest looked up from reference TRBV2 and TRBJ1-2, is EPEVTQTPSHQVTQMGQEVILRCVPISNHLYFYWYRQILGQKVEFLVSFYNNEISEKSEIFDDQFSVERPDGSNFTLKIRSTKLEDSAMYFCASREGTALNYGYTFGSGTRLTVV.

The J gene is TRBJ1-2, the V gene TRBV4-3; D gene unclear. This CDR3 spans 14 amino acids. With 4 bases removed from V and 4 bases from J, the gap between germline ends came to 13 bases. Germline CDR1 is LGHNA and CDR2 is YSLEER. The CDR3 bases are TGCGCCAGCAGCCCCTCGGAAGGCGGCTATGGCTACACCTTC. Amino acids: CASSPSEGGYGYTF.

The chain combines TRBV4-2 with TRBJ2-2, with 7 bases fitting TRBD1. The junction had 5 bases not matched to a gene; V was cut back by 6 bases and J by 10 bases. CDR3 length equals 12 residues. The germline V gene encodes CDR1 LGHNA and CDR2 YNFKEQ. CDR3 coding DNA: TGTGCCAGCAGTCCACAGGGGTTGGAGCTGTTTTTT. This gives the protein CASSPQGLELFF.

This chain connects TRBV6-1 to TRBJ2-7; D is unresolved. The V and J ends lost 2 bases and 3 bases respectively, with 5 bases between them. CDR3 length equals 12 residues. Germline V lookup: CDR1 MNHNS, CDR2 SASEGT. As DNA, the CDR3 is TGTGCCAGCAGTGAACTATACTACGAGCAGTACTTC. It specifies CASSELYYEQYF.

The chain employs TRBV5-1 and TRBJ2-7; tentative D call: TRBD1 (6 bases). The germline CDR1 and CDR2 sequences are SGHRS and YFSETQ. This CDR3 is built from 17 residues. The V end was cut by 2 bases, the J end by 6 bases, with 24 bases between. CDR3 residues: CASSFYTRNRAALEQYF. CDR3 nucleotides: TGCGCCAGCAGCTTCTACACCCGGAACAGGGCGGCCCTCGAGCAGTACTTC. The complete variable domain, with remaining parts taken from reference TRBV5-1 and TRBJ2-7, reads KAGVTQTPRYLIKTRGQQVTLSCSPISGHRSVSWYQQTPGQGLQFLFEYFSETQRNKGNFPGRFSGRQFSNSRSEMNVSTLELGDSALYLCASSFYTRNRAALEQYFGPGTRLTVT.

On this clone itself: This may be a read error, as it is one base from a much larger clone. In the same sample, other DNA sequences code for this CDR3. Here the CDR3 reads CASSPLSFQPQHF. Written as DNA, the CDR3 is TGTGCCAGCAGCCCCCTCTCCTTTCAGCCCCAGCATTTT. The chain links TRBV27 to TRBJ1-5; D call uncertain. Germline assignment: CDR1 MNHEY and CDR2 SMNVEV (reference sequence). This CDR3 is 13 amino acids long. V lost 6 bases, J lost 6 bases, and 12 bases lay in between.

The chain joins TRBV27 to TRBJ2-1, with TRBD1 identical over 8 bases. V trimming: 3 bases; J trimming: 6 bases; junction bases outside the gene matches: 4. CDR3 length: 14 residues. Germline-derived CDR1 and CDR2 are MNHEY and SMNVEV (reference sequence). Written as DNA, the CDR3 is TGTGCCAGCAGTTTCGGACAGGGCAGCAATGAGCAGTTCTTC. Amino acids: CASSFGQGSNEQFF.

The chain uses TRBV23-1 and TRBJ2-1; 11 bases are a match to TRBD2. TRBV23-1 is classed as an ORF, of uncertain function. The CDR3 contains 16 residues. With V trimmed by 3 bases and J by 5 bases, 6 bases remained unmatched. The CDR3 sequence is CASSHQTSGVNNEQFF. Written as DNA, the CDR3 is TGCGCCAGCAGTCATCAGACTAGCGGGGTCAACAATGAGCAGTTCTTC.

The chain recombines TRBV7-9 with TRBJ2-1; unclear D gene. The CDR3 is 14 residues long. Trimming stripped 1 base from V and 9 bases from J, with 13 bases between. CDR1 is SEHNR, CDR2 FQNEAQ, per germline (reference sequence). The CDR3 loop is CASSLVGQAPEQFF. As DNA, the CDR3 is TGTGCCAGCAGCTTAGTTGGGCAGGCGCCTGAGCAGTTCTTC.